Listed below are T cell receptor beta chains from one sample, sequenced in a study of cytomegalovirus exposure and HLA in healthy donors. The assay was immunoSEQ multiplex PCR, and TCRdb's table has in-frame clones only and misses some. This sample has some 250,000 clones, with around 90% found just once. The sequencing sample was made of PBMCs. The receptors were gathered from a woman younger than 30 in good health and CMV-seronegative. Each CDR3 is given with its conserved first and last residue. The D gene is left open where the match is weak. Only part of the rows carry a size: once, few, many, or a class if the clone is expanded.

CDR3nt: TGTGCCAGCAGACCTCTAGCGGGGGGGCCTGATACGCAGTATTTT; CDR3aa: CASRPLAGGPDTQYF; abundance: -; len: 15; j_gene: TRBJ2-3; d_gene: TRBD2; v_gene: TRBV7-2
CDR3nt: TGTGCCAGCAGAGGGGGGGCAACTCAGCCCCAGCATTTT; CDR3aa: CASRGGATQPQHF; abundance: once; len: 13; j_gene: TRBJ1-5; d_gene: -; v_gene: TRBV6-6
CDR3nt: TGCAGCGTTGTGCAGGGTAATGAAAAACTGTTTTTT; CDR3aa: CSVVQGNEKLFF; abundance: -; len: 12; j_gene: TRBJ1-4; d_gene: -; v_gene: TRBV29-1
CDR3nt: TGTGCCAGCAGCCAGGTGCGCACCGGGGAGCTGTTTTTT; CDR3aa: CASSQVRTGELFF; abundance: -; len: 13; j_gene: TRBJ2-2; d_gene: -; v_gene: TRBV7-2
CDR3nt: TGCAGCGTTGAGTTAGCGGGGGGGCCGCTTTTATCACAAGAGACCCAGTACTTC; CDR3aa: CSVELAGGPLLSQETQYF; abundance: -; len: 18; j_gene: TRBJ2-5; d_gene: TRBD2; v_gene: TRBV29-1
CDR3nt: TGTGCCAGCAGTAGTTCAACAAAGACAGATCGCTTTTATGGCTACACCTTC; CDR3aa: CASSSSTKTDRFYGYTF; abundance: once; len: 17; j_gene: TRBJ1-2; d_gene: -; v_gene: TRBV28
CDR3nt: TGTGCCAGCAGCCGGGCCGGGAGTCTTAATGAAAAACTGTTTTTT; CDR3aa: CASSRAGSLNEKLFF; abundance: -; len: 15; j_gene: TRBJ1-4; d_gene: -; v_gene: TRBV13
CDR3nt: TGTGCCAGCAGCTTAGTGTGGACTAGCGGGGGGGATCATGAGCAGTTCTTC; CDR3aa: CASSLVWTSGGDHEQFF; abundance: -; len: 17; j_gene: TRBJ2-1; d_gene: TRBD2; v_gene: TRBV11-3
CDR3nt: TGTGCCAGCAGTTTACAGGGAGGGTACGAGCAGTACTTC; CDR3aa: CASSLQGGYEQYF; abundance: once; len: 13; j_gene: TRBJ2-7; d_gene: TRBD2; v_gene: TRBV28
CDR3nt: TGTGCCAGCAGTGAAACAGGGCTCAATCAGCCCCAGCATTTT; CDR3aa: CASSETGLNQPQHF; abundance: -; len: 14; j_gene: TRBJ1-5; d_gene: -; v_gene: TRBV2
CDR3nt: TGTGCCAGCAGTTACGGGACAGGGGGGGGAAAACTGTTTTTT; CDR3aa: CASSYGTGGGKLFF; abundance: -; len: 14; j_gene: TRBJ1-4; d_gene: TRBD1; v_gene: TRBV27
CDR3nt: TGTGCCAGCAGCTTGGGTCCGGGGGGGCCCTACAATGAGCAGTTCTTC; CDR3aa: CASSLGPGGPYNEQFF; abundance: -; len: 16; j_gene: TRBJ2-1; d_gene: TRBD2; v_gene: TRBV5-6
CDR3nt: TGTGCCAGCACCCCAGTAAATAGCAATCAGCCCCAGCATTTT; CDR3aa: CASTPVNSNQPQHF; abundance: -; len: 14; j_gene: TRBJ1-5; d_gene: -; v_gene: TRBV28
CDR3nt: TGCGCCAGCAGTGGAGATCAAGAGACCCAGTACTTC; CDR3aa: CASSGDQETQYF; abundance: -; len: 12; j_gene: TRBJ2-5; d_gene: -; v_gene: TRBV5-1